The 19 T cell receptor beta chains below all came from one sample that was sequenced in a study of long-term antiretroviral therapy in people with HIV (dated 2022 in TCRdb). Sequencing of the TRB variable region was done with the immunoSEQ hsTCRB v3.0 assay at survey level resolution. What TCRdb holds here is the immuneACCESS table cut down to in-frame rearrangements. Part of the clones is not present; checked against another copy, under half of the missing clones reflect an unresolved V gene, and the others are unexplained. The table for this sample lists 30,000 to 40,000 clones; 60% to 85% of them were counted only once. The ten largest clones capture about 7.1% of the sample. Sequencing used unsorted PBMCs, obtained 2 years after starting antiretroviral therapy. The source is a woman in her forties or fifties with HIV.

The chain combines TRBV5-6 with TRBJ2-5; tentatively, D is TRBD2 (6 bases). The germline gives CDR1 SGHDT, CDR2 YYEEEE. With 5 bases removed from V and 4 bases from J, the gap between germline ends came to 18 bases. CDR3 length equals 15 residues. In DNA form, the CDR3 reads TGTGCCAGCAGTGCCTGGGGGTCCGGGGGAGAGACCCAGTACTTC. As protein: CASSAWGSGGETQYF.

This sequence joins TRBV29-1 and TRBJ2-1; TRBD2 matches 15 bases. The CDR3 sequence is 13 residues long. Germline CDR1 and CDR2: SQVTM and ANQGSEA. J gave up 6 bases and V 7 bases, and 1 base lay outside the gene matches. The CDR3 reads CSAGLAGGNEQFF. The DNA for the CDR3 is TGCAGCGCGGGACTAGCGGGGGGCAATGAGCAGTTCTTC.

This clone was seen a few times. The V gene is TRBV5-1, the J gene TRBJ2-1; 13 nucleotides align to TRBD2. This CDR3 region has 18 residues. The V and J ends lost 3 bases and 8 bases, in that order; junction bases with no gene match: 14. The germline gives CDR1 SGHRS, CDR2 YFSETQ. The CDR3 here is CASSSRGTSGAWRDEQFF. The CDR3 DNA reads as TGCGCCAGCAGCTCCCGTGGGACTAGCGGGGCCTGGCGTGATGAGCAGTTCTTC.

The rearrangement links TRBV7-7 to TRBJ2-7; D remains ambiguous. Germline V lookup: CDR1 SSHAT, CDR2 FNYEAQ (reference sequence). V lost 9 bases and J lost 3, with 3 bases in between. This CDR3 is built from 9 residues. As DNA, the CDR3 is TGTGCCAGGGTCTACGAGCAGTACTTC. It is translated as CARVYEQYF.

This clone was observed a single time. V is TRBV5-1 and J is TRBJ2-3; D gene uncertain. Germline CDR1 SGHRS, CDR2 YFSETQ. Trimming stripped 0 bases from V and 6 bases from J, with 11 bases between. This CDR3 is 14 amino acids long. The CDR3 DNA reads TGCGCCAGCAGCTTGGGGCCAGCGAGCGATACGCAGTATTTT. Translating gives CASSLGPASDTQYF.

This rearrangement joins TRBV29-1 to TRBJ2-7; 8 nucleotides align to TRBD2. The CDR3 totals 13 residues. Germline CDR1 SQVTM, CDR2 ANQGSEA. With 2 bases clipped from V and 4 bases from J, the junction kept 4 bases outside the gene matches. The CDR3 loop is CSVELAGGYEQYF. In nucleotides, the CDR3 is TGCAGCGTTGAACTGGCGGGGGGTTACGAGCAGTACTTC.

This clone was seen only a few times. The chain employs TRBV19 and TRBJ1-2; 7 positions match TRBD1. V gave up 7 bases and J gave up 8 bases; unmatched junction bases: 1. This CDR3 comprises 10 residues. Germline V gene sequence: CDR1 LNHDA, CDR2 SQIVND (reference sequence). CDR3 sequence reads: CASKGAGYTF. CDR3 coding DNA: TGTGCCAGTAAGGGGGCCGGCTACACCTTC.

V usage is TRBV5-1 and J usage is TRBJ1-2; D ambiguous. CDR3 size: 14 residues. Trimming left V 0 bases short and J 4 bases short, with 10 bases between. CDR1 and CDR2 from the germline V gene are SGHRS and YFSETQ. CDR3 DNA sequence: TGCGCCAGCAGCTTGGATGCAGACTTCTATGGCTACACCTTC. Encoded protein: CASSLDADFYGYTF.

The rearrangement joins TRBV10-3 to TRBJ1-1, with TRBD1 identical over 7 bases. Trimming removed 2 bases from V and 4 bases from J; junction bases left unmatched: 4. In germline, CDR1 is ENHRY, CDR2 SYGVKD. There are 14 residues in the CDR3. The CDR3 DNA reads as TGTGCCATCAGTGAGCCTCAGGGGGGCACTGAAGCTTTCTTT. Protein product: CAISEPQGGTEAFF.

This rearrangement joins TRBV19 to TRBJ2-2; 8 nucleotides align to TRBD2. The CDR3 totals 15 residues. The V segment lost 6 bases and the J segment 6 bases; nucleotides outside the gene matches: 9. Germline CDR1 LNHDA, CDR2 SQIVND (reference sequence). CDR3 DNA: TGTGCCAGTAGCCACGGGACTAGGTGGGCCGGGGAGCTGTTTTTT. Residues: CASSHGTRWAGELFF. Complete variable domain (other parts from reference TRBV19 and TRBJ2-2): DGGITQSPKYLFRKEGQNVTLSCEQNLNHDAMYWYRQDPGQGLRLIYYSQIVNDFQKGDIAEGYSVSREKKESFPLTVTSAQKNPTAFYLCASSHGTRWAGELFFGEGSRLTVL.

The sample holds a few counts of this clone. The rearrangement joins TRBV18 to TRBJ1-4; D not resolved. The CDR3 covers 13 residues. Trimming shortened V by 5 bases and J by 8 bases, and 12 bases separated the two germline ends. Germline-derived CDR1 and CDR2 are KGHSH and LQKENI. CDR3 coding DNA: TGTGCCAGCTCAGCGTCCTCTGTCGAAAAACTGTTTTTT. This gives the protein CASSASSVEKLFF.

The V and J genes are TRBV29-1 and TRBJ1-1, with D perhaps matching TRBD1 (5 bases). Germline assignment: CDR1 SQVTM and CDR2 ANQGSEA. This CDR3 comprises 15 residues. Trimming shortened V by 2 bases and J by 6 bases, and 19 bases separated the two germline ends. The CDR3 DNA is TGCAGCGTTGAATTTTTTGGCAGGGTGGGCCCTGAAGCTTTCTTT. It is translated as CSVEFFGRVGPEAFF. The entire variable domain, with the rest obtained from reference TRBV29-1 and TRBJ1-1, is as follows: SAVISQKPSRDICQRGTSLTIQCQVDSQVTMMFWYRQQPGQSLTLIATANQGSEATYESGFVIDKFPISRPNLTFSTLTVSNMSPEDSSIYLCSVEFFGRVGPEAFFGQGTRLTVV.

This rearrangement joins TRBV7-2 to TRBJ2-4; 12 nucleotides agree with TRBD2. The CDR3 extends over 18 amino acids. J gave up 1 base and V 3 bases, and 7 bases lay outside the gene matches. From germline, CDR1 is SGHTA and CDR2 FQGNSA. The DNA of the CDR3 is TGTGCCAGCAGCTTTGCGTCTAGCGGGGGGGCTGCCAAAAACATTCAGTACTTC. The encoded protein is CASSFASSGGAAKNIQYF.

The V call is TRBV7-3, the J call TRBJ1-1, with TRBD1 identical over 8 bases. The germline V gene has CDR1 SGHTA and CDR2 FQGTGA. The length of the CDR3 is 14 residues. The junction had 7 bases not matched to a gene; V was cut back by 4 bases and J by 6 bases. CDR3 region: CASSSTGGNAEAFF. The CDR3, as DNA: TGTGCCAGCAGCTCCACAGGGGGTAACGCTGAAGCTTTCTTT.

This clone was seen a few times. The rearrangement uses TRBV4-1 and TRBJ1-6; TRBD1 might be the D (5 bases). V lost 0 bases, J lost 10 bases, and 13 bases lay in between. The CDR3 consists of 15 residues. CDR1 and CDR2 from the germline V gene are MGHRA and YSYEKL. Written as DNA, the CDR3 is TGCGCCAGCAGCCAAGATGGGGCAGGGAGGTCACCCCTCCACTTT. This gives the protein CASSQDGAGRSPLHF.

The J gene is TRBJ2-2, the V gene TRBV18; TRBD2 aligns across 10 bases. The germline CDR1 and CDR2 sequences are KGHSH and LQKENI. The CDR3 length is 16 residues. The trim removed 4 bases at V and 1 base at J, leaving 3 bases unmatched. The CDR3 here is CASSLGLAENTGELFF. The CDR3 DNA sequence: TGTGCCAGCTCACTAGGACTAGCGGAGAACACCGGGGAGCTGTTTTTT.

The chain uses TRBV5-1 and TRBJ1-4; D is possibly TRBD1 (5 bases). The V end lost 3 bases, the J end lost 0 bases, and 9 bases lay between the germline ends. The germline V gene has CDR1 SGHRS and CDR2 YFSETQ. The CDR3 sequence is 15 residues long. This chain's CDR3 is CASSSGLSTNEKLFF. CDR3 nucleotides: TGCGCCAGCAGCTCGGGGCTGTCAACTAATGAAAAACTGTTTTTT.

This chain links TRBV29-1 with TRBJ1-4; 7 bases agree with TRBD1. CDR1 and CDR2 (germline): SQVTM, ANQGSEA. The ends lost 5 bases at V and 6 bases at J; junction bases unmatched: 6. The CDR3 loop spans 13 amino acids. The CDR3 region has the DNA TGCAGCGTTACGACAGGGAATGATGAAAAACTGTTTTTT. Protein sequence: CSVTTGNDEKLFF.

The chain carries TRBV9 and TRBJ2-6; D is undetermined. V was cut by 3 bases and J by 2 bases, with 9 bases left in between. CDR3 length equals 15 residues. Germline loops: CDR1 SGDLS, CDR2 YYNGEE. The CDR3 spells CASSEGIAGANVLTF. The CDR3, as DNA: TGTGCCAGCAGCGAGGGTATAGCTGGGGCCAACGTCCTGACTTTC.